The source of this T cell receptor (beta chain) is a study of CD8+CD57+ T cells in acquired aplastic anemia. The use of genomic DNA as template underpinned the TCR beta VDJ and CDR3 profiling. MiXCR, applied by TCRdb to the reads, yields one record per CDR3 protein. The repertoire holds about 160,000 distinct CDR3 sequences, around 52% seen once, with about 30% in the top ten. Study-level findings and limits: The study found no significant CD8+ Simpson's diversity difference between patients and controls. Shared by patients and controls, some 29 CD8+ CDR3s were abundant in patients.

The patients chosen for sequencing had shown expansion of CD8+CD57+ cells (detected by flow cytometry). Every patient presented with severe acquired aplastic anemia. Blood came from patients not yet given any therapy. The sample holds many counts of this clonotype. What it binds is unknown. The sample taken for sequencing was sorted CD4+, CD8+, or CD8+CD57+ T cells (not recorded which) from PBMCs. The TCR was taken from a human donor with aplastic anemia.

This CDR3 is CASSSLAGEVYEQYF. CDR3 bases: TGTGCCAGCAGTTCATTAGCGGGAGAGGTCTACGAGCAGTACTTC. The chain is built from TRBV27 and TRBJ2-7, with 9 bases fitting TRBD2. With 4 bases clipped from V and 3 bases from J, the junction kept 7 bases outside the gene matches. Germline CDR1 MNHEY, CDR2 SMNVEV (reference sequence). This CDR3 comprises 15 residues.